Sequencing of this T cell receptor beta chain was carried out in a study of graft-versus-host responses after intestinal transplantation. Overall study context: Transplant types were multivisceral, liver-intestinal, or isolated intestinal. Each recipient received anti-thymocyte globulin induction, then tacrolimus and steroids for 3 to 4 years.

Some clones are missing from TCRdb's copy, which holds only in-frame ones; the method was immunoSEQ multiplex PCR. The sample yields roughly 100,000 clones, roughly 93% seen once. This CDR3 has 14 amino acids. Germline V gene data show CDR1 as SGHDT and CDR2 as YYEEEE. Trimming removed 0 bases at V and 4 bases at J, with 10 bases between. In regard to this clone: Its specificity is not known.

Study-level results: Recipient marrow held GvH clones, some first seen in ileum or blood. HvG clone declines early post-transplant were associated with peak circulating GvH levels.

The source was unstimulated CD8+ T cells sorted from spleen or lymph node cells, collected before intestinal transplant. The sequence was obtained from a human donor who received an intestinal transplant. The chain recombines TRBV5-6 with TRBJ1-2; no clear D gene. As DNA, the CDR3 is TGTGCCAGCAGCTTGGGACGGAACCCCTATGGCTACACCTTC. It is translated as CASSLGRNPYGYTF.